This T cell receptor (beta chain) was recovered during a study of OX40 agonist ivuxolimab in advanced cancers. About the study: Three patients showed partial responses: one hepatocellular carcinoma and two cutaneous melanoma cases.

A remark on this clone: The antigen is undetermined.

TCRdb keeps only in-frame clones here, not all; method: immunoSEQ multiplex PCR. The repertoire includes tens of thousands of clones, roughly 79% of them detected once, and less than 20% sits in the top ten. Study observations and caveats: Undetermined was the antigen specificity of the expanded peripheral T cells.

This CDR3 is built from 15 residues. The V and J ends lost 0 bases and 7 bases respectively, with 13 bases between them. CDR1 and CDR2 (germline): LGHNA, YNFKEQ. This clonotype was obtained from an adult with an advanced solid tumor such as melanoma, head and neck, liver or kidney cancer. The sample was CD4+ or CD8+ T cells sorted from blood, taken in a trial of the OX40 agonist ivuxolimab. The chain employs TRBV4-2 and TRBJ1-5; maybe TRBD1 (6 bases). CDR3 in amino acids: CASSQEAGGGQPQHF. CDR3 sequence (DNA): TGTGCCAGCAGCCAAGAGGCAGGAGGGGGACAGCCCCAGCATTTT.